What follows are 28 T cell receptor beta chains derived from one specimen sequenced in a study of OX40 agonist ivuxolimab in advanced cancers. Libraries were built with the immunoSEQ multiplex PCR assay. The table was pulled from immuneACCESS by TCRdb, which kept in-frame rearrangements only. Such tables lose some clones; where checked, under half of the loss comes from unresolved V genes, and the rest has no known cause. Across this sample there are approximately 82,000 clones, with over 80% seen only once. The leading ten clones occupy around 0.56% of the sample. The specimen comprised CD4+ or CD8+ T cells sorted from blood, sampled in a trial of the OX40 agonist ivuxolimab. Source of these receptors: an adult with an advanced solid tumor such as melanoma, head and neck, liver or kidney cancer.

This chain connects TRBV11-2 to TRBJ2-5; no firm D call. The germline CDR1 and CDR2 sequences are SGHAT and FQNNGV. The length of the CDR3 is 16 residues. V dropped 0 bases and J dropped 5 bases, with 16 bases sitting between them. The CDR3 nucleotides are TGTGCCAGCAGCTTAGATCCGGGCCGTCAGCAGGAGACCCAGTACTTC. It codes for CASSLDPGRQQETQYF.

This clone was observed a single time. The chain recombines TRBV9 with TRBJ2-3; D possibly corresponds to TRBD2 (6 bases). V lost 0 bases to trimming and J lost 2 bases, with 16 bases between them. Germline V gene sequence: CDR1 SGDLS, CDR2 YYNGEE. The CDR3 consists of 17 residues. The CDR3 DNA reads as TGTGCCAGCAGCGTAGGGCCCGGCGGGGTATCCACAGATACGCAGTATTTT. Its protein product is CASSVGPGGVSTDTQYF.

V gene TRBV27 combines with J gene TRBJ2-2, with TRBD1 matching over 8 bases. Germline values: CDR1 MNHEY, CDR2 SMNVEV (reference sequence). Germline trimming cut 5 bases from V and 2 bases from J; bases unmatched to any gene: 7. The CDR3 runs 16 residues. CDR3 sequence reads: CASSPLGTGNTGELFF. As DNA, the CDR3 is TGTGCCAGCAGTCCCCTCGGGACAGGAAACACCGGGGAGCTGTTTTTT.

This rearrangement joins TRBV25-1 to TRBJ1-2; D unresolved. CDR3 length: 15 amino acids. Trimming left V 3 bases short and J 4 bases short, with 15 bases between. Germline values: CDR1 MGHDK, CDR2 SYGVNS. The CDR3: CASSDGRRQSYGYTF. The CDR3 DNA reads as TGTGCCAGCAGTGATGGAAGGCGCCAGAGCTATGGCTACACCTTC.

V usage is TRBV5-1 and J usage is TRBJ2-3; a weak D match, TRBD1 (6 bases). This CDR3 comprises 15 residues. V was clipped by 0 bases and J by 4 bases, with 12 bases between them. Germline V lookup: CDR1 SGHRS, CDR2 YFSETQ. The chain's CDR3 is CASSLASGVADTQYF. The DNA of the CDR3 is TGCGCCAGCAGCTTGGCCTCAGGGGTGGCAGATACGCAGTATTTT.

The rearrangement joins TRBV6-5 to TRBJ2-7, with D unresolved. Germline-derived CDR1 and CDR2 are MNHEY and SVGAGI. V lost 2 bases and J 1 base, leaving 9 bases between the germline ends. The CDR3 consists of 14 residues. DNA of the CDR3: TGTGCCAGCAGTTACGGCAGCCTTTCCTACGAGCAGTACTTC. Its translation: CASSYGSLSYEQYF.

The V and J genes are TRBV18 and TRBJ1-2; TRBD1 matches 8 bases. CDR1 and CDR2 from the germline V gene are KGHSH and LQKENI. V lost 6 bases, J lost 4 bases, and 4 bases stayed unmatched. The CDR3 sequence is 13 residues long. CDR3 protein: CASSQGAAYGYTF. In DNA, the CDR3 is TGTGCCAGCTCTCAGGGGGCTGCCTATGGCTACACCTTC.

This rearrangement joins TRBV7-9 to TRBJ2-7; a weak D match, TRBD2 (7 bases). Germline loops: CDR1 SEHNR, CDR2 FQNEAQ (reference sequence). The ends were cut back, 5 bases at V and 0 bases at J, with 17 bases in the middle. This CDR3 contains 16 residues. CDR3 bases: TGTGCCAGCAGCCCGAACAAGCGGGACAACTCCTACGAGCAGTACTTC. Protein product: CASSPNKRDNSYEQYF.

The CDR3 protein is CASSFRTGGGSPLHF. CDR3 sequence (DNA): TGTGCCAGCAGTTTCAGGACAGGCGGAGGTTCACCCCTCCACTTT. The chain carries TRBV13 and TRBJ1-6, with 7 positions matching TRBD1. V lost 6 bases, J lost 9 bases, and 11 bases stayed unmatched. CDR3 length equals 15 residues. CDR1 is PRHDT and CDR2 is FYEKMQ in the germline V gene (reference sequence).

The genes are TRBV6-5 and TRBJ1-2, with TRBD1 matching 9 bases. Germline V lookup: CDR1 MNHEY, CDR2 SVGAGI. CDR3 length: 16 amino acids. V was pared by 4 bases and J by 4 bases, with 10 bases of the junction left unmatched. DNA of the CDR3: TGTGCCAGCAGTTCCCGGAACAGGGGGCGAGGCTATGGCTACACCTTC. Its protein product is CASSSRNRGRGYGYTF.

V gene TRBV6-6 combines with J gene TRBJ1-2; D unclear. Germline V gene lookup returns CDR1 MNHNY and CDR2 SVGAGI (reference sequence). The CDR3 length is 14 residues. The V gene lost 5 bases and the J gene lost 2 bases, with 12 bases spanning the gap. CDR3 bases: TGTGCCAGCAGTCCCCTTCCACAAAACTATGGCTACACCTTC. It specifies CASSPLPQNYGYTF.

The chain is built from TRBV18 and TRBJ1-5, with D tentatively TRBD1 (5 bases). CDR1 is KGHSH and CDR2 is LQKENI in the germline V gene. CDR3 size: 18 residues. V was cut by 6 bases and J by 3 bases, with 24 bases left in between. In DNA form, the CDR3 reads TGTGCCAGCTCCCTCTCCAGGGTTGCGTTTCTGGACAATCAGCCCCAGCATTTT. It yields the protein CASSLSRVAFLDNQPQHF.

This clone appeared a single time. The chain couples TRBV5-1 to TRBJ2-5, with a weak D call TRBD1 (5 bases). The germline V gene has CDR1 SGHRS and CDR2 YFSETQ. The CDR3 runs to 13 residues. V was trimmed by 0 bases and J by 5 bases, leaving 8 bases between them. The DNA for the CDR3 is TGCGCCAGCAGCTTGGTAGGGGCGGAGACCCAGTACTTC. Protein: CASSLVGAETQYF.

The chain uses TRBV29-1 and TRBJ2-7; 10 nucleotides match TRBD1. Germline V lookup: CDR1 SQVTM, CDR2 ANQGSEA. V shed 2 bases and J 0 bases; nucleotides not matched to a gene: 7. The CDR3 has 16 amino acids. In DNA form, the CDR3 reads TGCAGCGTTGAATGTTTATGGGACAGGGGCTCCTACGAGCAGTACTTC. It yields the protein CSVECLWDRGSYEQYF.

The rearrangement links TRBV30 to TRBJ2-3; D remains unclear. V was clipped by 6 bases and J by 0 bases, with 10 bases between them. This CDR3 has 13 residues. Germline V gene sequence: CDR1 GTSNPN, CDR2 SVGIG (reference sequence). CDR3 coding DNA: TGTGCCTGCGCGTCTCCTAGCACAGATACGCAGTATTTT. Translating gives CACASPSTDTQYF.

The rearrangement joins TRBV10-3 to TRBJ1-2; the D gene is possibly TRBD1 (5 bases). Germline CDR1 and CDR2: ENHRY and SYGVKD. V was clipped by 9 bases and J by 4 bases, with 9 bases between them. The CDR3 consists of 11 residues. This CDR3 is CAMGDSYGYTF. For the CDR3, the DNA is TGTGCCATGGGAGACAGCTATGGCTACACCTTC.

This sequence joins TRBV30 and TRBJ1-2; D not certain. Germline CDR1 reads GTSNPN; CDR2 reads SVGIG (reference sequence). Trimming took 0 bases from V and 5 from J, leaving 10 bases between them. The CDR3 is 13 amino acids. The CDR3 sequence is CAWSVRGRYGYTF. The CDR3 coding sequence is TGTGCCTGGAGTGTACGAGGTAGATATGGCTACACCTTC.

V is TRBV5-1 and J is TRBJ2-7; D possibly matches TRBD1 or TRBD2 (6 bases each). Germline V gene data show CDR1 as SGHRS and CDR2 as YFSETQ. Trimming shortened V by 0 bases and J by 2 bases, and 15 bases separated the two germline ends. This CDR3 has 16 amino acids. The CDR3 loop reads CASSLGLAGGTYEQYF. As DNA, the CDR3 is TGCGCCAGCAGCTTGGGCTTAGCCGGGGGCACCTACGAGCAGTACTTC.

This chain joins TRBV2 and TRBJ1-2, with unresolved D. Trimming took 3 bases from V and 4 from J, leaving 15 bases between them. CDR1 and CDR2 from the germline V gene are SNHLY and FYNNEI. The CDR3 extends over 15 amino acids. CDR3 amino acids: CASSESPGISYGYTF. DNA of the CDR3: TGTGCCAGCAGTGAGAGTCCGGGTATTAGCTATGGCTACACCTTC.

V gene TRBV7-8 combines with J gene TRBJ2-7, with 10 bases lining up with TRBD1. The germline gives CDR1 SGHVS, CDR2 FQNEAQ. This CDR3 is 16 amino acids long. J lost 5 bases, V lost 5 bases, and 12 bases had no gene match. Here the CDR3 reads CASSQTIHGTGDEQYF. The DNA of the CDR3 is TGTGCCAGCAGCCAGACGATACACGGGACAGGGGACGAGCAGTACTTC.

This chain joins TRBV4-1 and TRBJ1-2, with D possibly being TRBD1 (6 bases). The V gene's germline CDR1 is MGHRA and CDR2 YSYEKL. The CDR3 has 17 residues. The V end was cut by 1 base, the J end by 1 base, with 16 bases between. This CDR3 reads CASSQGRGGPLNYGYTF. DNA for the CDR3: TGCGCCAGCAGCCAAGGTCGGGGGGGCCCCCTTAACTATGGCTACACCTTC.

The chain is built from TRBV6-6 and TRBJ1-2, with D tentatively TRBD1 (6 bases). The CDR3 is 13 residues long. Trimming removed 2 bases from V and 10 bases from J, with 14 bases in between. Germline V gene lookup returns CDR1 MNHNY and CDR2 SVGAGI (reference sequence). CDR3 residues: CASSYGAGVDYTF. The CDR3 region has the DNA TGTGCCAGCAGTTACGGGGCAGGGGTGGACTACACCTTC.

This rearrangement joins TRBV18 to TRBJ1-1; no clear D. The CDR3 totals 14 residues. Trimming removed 2 bases at V and 1 base at J, with 8 bases between. Per the germline V gene, CDR1 is KGHSH and CDR2 is LQKENI. The CDR3 DNA reads as TGTGCCAGCTCACCAGGGTCGGCGAACACTGAAGCTTTCTTT. Protein sequence: CASSPGSANTEAFF. The full variable domain, rest sourced from reference TRBV18 and TRBJ1-1, is NAGVMQNPRHLVRRRGQEARLRCSPMKGHSHVYWYRQLPEEGLKFMVYLQKENIIDESGMPKERFSAEFPKEGPSILRIQQVVRGDSAAYFCASSPGSANTEAFFGQGTRLTVV.

V usage is TRBV5-6 and J usage is TRBJ1-4; D not resolved. Trimming stripped 3 bases from V and 7 bases from J, with 16 bases between. This CDR3 region has 15 residues. Germline CDR1 and CDR2: SGHDT and YYEEEE. The chain's CDR3 is CASSSRRGAGEKLFF. The CDR3 nucleotides are TGTGCCAGCAGCTCCCGAAGAGGCGCAGGTGAAAAACTGTTTTTT.

The J gene is TRBJ1-4, the V gene TRBV14, with 7 bases identical to TRBD1. CDR1 and CDR2 (germline): SGHDN, FVKESK. This CDR3 contains 15 residues. V shed 0 bases, J shed 8 bases, and the junction held 6 bases outside the gene matches. DNA of the CDR3: TGTGCCAGCAGCCAAGACAGGGGGAGGTTAGAAAAACTGTTTTTT. It specifies CASSQDRGRLEKLFF.

V is TRBV5-1 and J is TRBJ1-2; TRBD1 agrees at 7 bases. V lost 0 bases, J lost 8 bases, and 7 bases stayed unmatched. The CDR3 extends over 14 amino acids. Germline CDR1 reads SGHRS; CDR2 reads YFSETQ. DNA of the CDR3: TGCGCCAGCAGCTTGGATACAGGGGAGAACGGCTACACCTTC. The encoded protein is CASSLDTGENGYTF.

This clone is a singleton in its sample. The chain is built from TRBV23-1 and TRBJ1-1; 9 nucleotides align to TRBD1. TRBV23-1 is noted as an ORF with a role that remains uncertain. The length of the CDR3 is 20 residues. Germline trimming cut 2 bases from V and 7 bases from J; bases unmatched to any gene: 23. The CDR3 DNA follows: TGCGCCAGCAGTCAAGAAGTCGTCCCCGGGACAGGGAAAGGGGCGGATGAAGCTTTCTTT. Translating gives CASSQEVVPGTGKGADEAFF.

The chain joins TRBV6-5 to TRBJ1-4; tentatively, D is TRBD1 (6 bases). Germline V gene data show CDR1 as MNHEY and CDR2 as SVGAGI. This CDR3 contains 14 residues. With 6 bases removed from V and 7 bases from J, the gap between germline ends came to 15 bases. The CDR3 nucleotides read TGTGCCAGCAGGTTACAGGGCTCTAGTGAAAAACTGTTTTTT. Its protein product is CASRLQGSSEKLFF.